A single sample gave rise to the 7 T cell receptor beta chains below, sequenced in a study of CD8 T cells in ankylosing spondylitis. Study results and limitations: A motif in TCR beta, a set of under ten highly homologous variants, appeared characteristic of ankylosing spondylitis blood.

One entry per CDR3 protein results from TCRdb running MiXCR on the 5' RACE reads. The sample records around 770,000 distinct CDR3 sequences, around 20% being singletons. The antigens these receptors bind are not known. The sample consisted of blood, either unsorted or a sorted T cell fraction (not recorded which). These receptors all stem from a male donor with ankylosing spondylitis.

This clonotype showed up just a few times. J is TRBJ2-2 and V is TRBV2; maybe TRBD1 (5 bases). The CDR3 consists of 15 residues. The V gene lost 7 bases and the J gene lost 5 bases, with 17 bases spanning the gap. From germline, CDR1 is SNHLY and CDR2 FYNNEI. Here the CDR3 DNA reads TGTGCCAGCACCGAAGGGCAGGGTGGTACCGGGGAGCTGTTTTTT. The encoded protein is CASTEGQGGTGELFF.

The CDR3 protein is CASSSGPLVSYNEQFF. CDR3 DNA sequence: TGTGCCAGCAGCTCGGGACCTTTAGTGTCCTACAATGAGCAGTTCTTC. The rearrangement links TRBV11-2 to TRBJ2-1, with D perhaps TRBD1 or TRBD2 (5 bases each). Deletions cut 4 bases from V and 1 base from J, with 14 bases between. Germline CDR1 and CDR2: SGHAT and FQNNGV. The CDR3 has 16 amino acids.

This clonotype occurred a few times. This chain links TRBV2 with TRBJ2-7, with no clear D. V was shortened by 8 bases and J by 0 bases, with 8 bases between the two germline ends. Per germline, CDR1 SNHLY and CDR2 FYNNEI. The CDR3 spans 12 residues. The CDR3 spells CASDSSSYEQYF. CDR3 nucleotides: TGTGCCAGCGACTCGAGCTCCTACGAGCAGTACTTC.

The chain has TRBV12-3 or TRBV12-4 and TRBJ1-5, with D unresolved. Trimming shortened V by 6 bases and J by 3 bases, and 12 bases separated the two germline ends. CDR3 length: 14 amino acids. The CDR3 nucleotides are TGTGCCAGCAGCCATTTCGACACCAATCAGCCCCAGCATTTT. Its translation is CASSHFDTNQPQHF.

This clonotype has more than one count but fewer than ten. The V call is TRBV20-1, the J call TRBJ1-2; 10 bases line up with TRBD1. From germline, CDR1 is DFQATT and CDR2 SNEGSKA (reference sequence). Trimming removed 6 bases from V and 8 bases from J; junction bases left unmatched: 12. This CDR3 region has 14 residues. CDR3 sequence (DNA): TGCAGTGCGTCAAGACAGGGGGCCTGGGGCGGCTACACCTTC. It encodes CSASRQGAWGGYTF.

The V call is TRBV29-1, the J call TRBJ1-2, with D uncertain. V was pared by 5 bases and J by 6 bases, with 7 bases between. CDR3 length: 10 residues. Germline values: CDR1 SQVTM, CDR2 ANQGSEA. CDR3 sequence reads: CSVWSDGYTF. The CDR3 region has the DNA TGCAGCGTTTGGAGCGATGGCTACACCTTC. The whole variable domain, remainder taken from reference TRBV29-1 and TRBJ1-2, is SAVISQKPSRDICQRGTSLTIQCQVDSQVTMMFWYRQQPGQSLTLIATANQGSEATYESGFVIDKFPISRPNLTFSTLTVSNMSPEDSSIYLCSVWSDGYTFGSGTRLTVV.

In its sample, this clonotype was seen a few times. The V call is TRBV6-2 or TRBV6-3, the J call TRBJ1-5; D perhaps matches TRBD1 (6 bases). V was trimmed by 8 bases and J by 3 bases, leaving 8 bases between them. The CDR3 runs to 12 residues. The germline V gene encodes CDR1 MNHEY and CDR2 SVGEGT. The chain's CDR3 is CASRDNNQPQHF. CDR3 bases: TGTGCCAGCCGGGACAACAATCAGCCCCAGCATTTT.